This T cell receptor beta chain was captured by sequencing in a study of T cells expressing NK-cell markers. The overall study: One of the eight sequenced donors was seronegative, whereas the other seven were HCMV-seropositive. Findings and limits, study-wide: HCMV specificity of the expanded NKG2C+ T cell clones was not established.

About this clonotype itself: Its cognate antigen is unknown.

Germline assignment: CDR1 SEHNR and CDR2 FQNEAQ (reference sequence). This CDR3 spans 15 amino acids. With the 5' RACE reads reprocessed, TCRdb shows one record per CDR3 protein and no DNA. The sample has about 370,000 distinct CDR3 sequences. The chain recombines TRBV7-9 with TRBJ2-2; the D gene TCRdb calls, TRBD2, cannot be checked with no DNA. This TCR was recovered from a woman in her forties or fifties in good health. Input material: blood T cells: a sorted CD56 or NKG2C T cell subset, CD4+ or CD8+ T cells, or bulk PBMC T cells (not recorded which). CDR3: CASSSTTSGTGELFF.